This passage covers 9 T cell receptor beta chains from one sample sequenced in a study of Tregs in tolerant kidney transplant recipients. Repertoires were generated with immunoSEQ multiplex PCR, while TCRdb's copy carries only in-frame clones and drops some. The sample yields more than 25,000 clones, over 65% seen once. No cognate antigen is known for these TCRs. Sequencing used Tregs from blood cultured with allogeneic cells. All receptors come from a human donor in good health.

This clone has just a few counts. A read error may account for a junction end that differs from germline. This chain joins TRBV20-1 and TRBJ2-3; D gene unclear. Germline lookup yields CDR1 DFQATT and CDR2 SNEGSKA (reference sequence). The CDR3 loop spans 11 amino acids. CDR3 residues: CRATSTDTQYF. The DNA of the CDR3 is TGCAGGGCTACTAGCACAGATACGCAGTATTTT.

The chain links TRBV5-4 to TRBJ1-1; 9 bases align to TRBD1. The CDR3 is 13 residues long. Trimming cost V 3 bases and J 7 bases; bases outside gene matches: 4. Germline CDR1 is SGHNT and CDR2 is YYREEE (reference sequence). Here the CDR3 DNA reads TGTGCCAGCAGCTGGGACAGGGCTGGTGAAGCTTTCTTT. It codes for CASSWDRAGEAFF.

The chain uses TRBV27 and TRBJ2-7; TRBD1 matches at 7 bases. The CDR3 spans 19 residues. Germline-derived CDR1 and CDR2 are MNHEY and SMNVEV (reference sequence). V was pared by 6 bases and J by 2 bases, with 22 bases of the junction left unmatched. The CDR3 loop is CASSTERTQGQPKTYEQYF. CDR3 nucleotide sequence: TGTGCCAGCAGCACGGAACGGACACAGGGACAGCCCAAAACCTACGAGCAGTACTTC.

The chain couples TRBV5-1 to TRBJ2-3; 8 bases map to TRBD2. CDR1 is SGHRS, CDR2 YFSETQ, per germline. The CDR3 runs 14 residues. Unmatched junction bases numbered 5, after V lost 4 bases and J lost 4 bases. CDR3: CASSPGLGPDTQYF. The CDR3 region has the DNA TGCGCCAGCAGCCCGGGACTAGGACCAGATACGCAGTATTTT.

This clone has only one observation. The gene calls are TRBV5-1 and TRBJ1-2, with 7 nucleotides matching TRBD1. The CDR3 sequence is 12 residues long. V was clipped by 4 bases and J by 8 bases; unmatched bases: 5. The germline CDR1 and CDR2 sequences are SGHRS and YFSETQ. The CDR3 is CASSAGGGGYTF. CDR3 DNA: TGCGCCAGCAGCGCAGGAGGGGGCGGCTACACCTTC.

The chain links TRBV14 to TRBJ2-3; possible D gene TRBD2, 6 bases. CDR1 is SGHDN and CDR2 is FVKESK in the germline V gene. V shed 3 bases and J shed 8 bases, with 24 bases lying between them. The CDR3 covers 17 residues. Written as DNA, the CDR3 is TGTGCCAGCAGCCATCTTTTTTTACTATCCGGGGGTGGTACGCAGTATTTT. This sequence encodes CASSHLFLLSGGGTQYF.

The chain links TRBV14 to TRBJ2-1; D remains unclear. This CDR3 has 16 residues. Trimming took 2 bases from V and 4 from J, leaving 15 bases between them. Germline-derived CDR1 and CDR2 are SGHDN and FVKESK. CDR3 loop: CASSQMGRRIYNEQFF. Here the CDR3 DNA reads TGTGCCAGCAGCCAAATGGGCAGGAGAATTTACAATGAGCAGTTCTTC.

The CDR3 nucleotides read TGCGCCAGCAGTCCGGGACTAGCGGGGCCCAACTACGAGCAGTACTTC. It codes for CASSPGLAGPNYEQYF. This rearrangement joins TRBV5-1 to TRBJ2-7; 13 bases fit TRBD2. There are 16 residues in the CDR3. CDR1 SGHRS and CDR2 YFSETQ come from the germline V gene. J gave up 3 bases and V 5 bases, and 8 bases lay outside the gene matches.

V gene TRBV30 combines with J gene TRBJ1-1; the D gene is possibly TRBD1 (6 bases). The CDR3 sequence is 12 residues long. Germline loops: CDR1 GTSNPN, CDR2 SVGIG (reference sequence). V lost 8 bases and J lost 5, with 15 bases in between. The CDR3 sequence: CASTGLRTEAFF. CDR3 DNA sequence: TGTGCCAGTACAGGGTTGAGAACTGAAGCTTTCTTT. Combining the CDR3 with reference TRBV30 and TRBJ1-1 gives the whole variable domain SQTIHQWPATLVQPVGSPLSLECTVEGTSNPNLYWYRQAAGRGLQLLFYSVGIGQISSEVPQNLSASRPQDRQFILSSKKLLLSDSGFYLCASTGLRTEAFFGQGTRLTVV.